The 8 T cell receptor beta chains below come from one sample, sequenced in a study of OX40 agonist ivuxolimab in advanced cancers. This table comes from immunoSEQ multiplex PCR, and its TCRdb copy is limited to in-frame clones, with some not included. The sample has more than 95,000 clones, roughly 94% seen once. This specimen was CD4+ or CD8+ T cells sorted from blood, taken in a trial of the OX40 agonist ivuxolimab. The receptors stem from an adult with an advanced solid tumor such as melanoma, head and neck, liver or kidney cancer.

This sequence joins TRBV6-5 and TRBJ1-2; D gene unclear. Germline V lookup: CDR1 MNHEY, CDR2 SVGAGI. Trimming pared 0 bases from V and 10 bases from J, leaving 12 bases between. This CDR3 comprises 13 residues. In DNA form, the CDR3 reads TGTGCCAGCAGTTACTCTCGACACGATGACTACACCTTC. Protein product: CASSYSRHDDYTF.

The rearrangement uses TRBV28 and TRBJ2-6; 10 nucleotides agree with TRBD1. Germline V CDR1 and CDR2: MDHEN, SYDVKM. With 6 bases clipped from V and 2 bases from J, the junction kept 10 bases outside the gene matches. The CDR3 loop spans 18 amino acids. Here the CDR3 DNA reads TGTGCCAGCAGAAACCCGGGACAGGGGATAGCTGGGGCCAACGTCCTGACTTTC. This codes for CASRNPGQGIAGANVLTF.

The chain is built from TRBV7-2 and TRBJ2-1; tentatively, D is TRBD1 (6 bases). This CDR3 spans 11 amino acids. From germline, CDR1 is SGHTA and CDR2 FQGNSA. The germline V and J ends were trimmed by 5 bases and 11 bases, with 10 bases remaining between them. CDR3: CASSRTDKQFF. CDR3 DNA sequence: TGTGCCAGCAGCCGGACAGATAAGCAGTTCTTC.

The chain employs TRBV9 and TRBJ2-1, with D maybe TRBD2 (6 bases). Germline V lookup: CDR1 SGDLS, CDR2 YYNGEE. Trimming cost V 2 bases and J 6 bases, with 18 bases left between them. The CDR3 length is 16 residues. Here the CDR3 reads CASSVGTFRKGNEQFF. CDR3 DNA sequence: TGTGCCAGCAGCGTTGGGACTTTCCGCAAGGGCAATGAGCAGTTCTTC.

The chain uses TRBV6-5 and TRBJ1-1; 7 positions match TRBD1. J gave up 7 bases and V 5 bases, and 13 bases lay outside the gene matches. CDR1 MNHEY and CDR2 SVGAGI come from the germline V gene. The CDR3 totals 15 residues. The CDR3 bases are TGTGCCAGCAGTACCGGGACAGCCGGCGGAGATGAAGCTTTCTTT. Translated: CASSTGTAGGDEAFF.

The CDR3 loop is CASSPSGQGAGGYTF. The CDR3 coding sequence is TGTGCCAGCAGCCCCTCCGGACAGGGGGCAGGTGGCTACACCTTC. The genes are TRBV28 and TRBJ1-2; 11 bases align to TRBD1. The CDR3 is 15 amino acids. The germline CDR1 and CDR2 sequences are MDHEN and SYDVKM. Trimming cost V 6 bases and J 7 bases; bases outside gene matches: 10.

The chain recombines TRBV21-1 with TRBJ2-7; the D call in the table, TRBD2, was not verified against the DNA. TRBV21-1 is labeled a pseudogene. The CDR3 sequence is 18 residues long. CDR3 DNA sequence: TGTGCCAGCCCTCCGGGACTAGCGGGGTGTCGATCTACCTACGAGCAGTACTTC. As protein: CASPPGLAGCRSTYEQYF.

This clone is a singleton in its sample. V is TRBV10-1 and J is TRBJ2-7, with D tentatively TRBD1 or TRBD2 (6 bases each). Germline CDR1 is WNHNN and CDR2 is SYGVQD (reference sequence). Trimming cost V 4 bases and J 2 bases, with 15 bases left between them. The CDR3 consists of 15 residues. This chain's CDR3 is CASSGGAGKAYEQYF. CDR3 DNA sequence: TGCGCCAGCAGTGGGGGGGCAGGGAAGGCCTACGAGCAGTACTTC.